These T cell receptor beta chains were read from a single sample in a study of radiotherapy plus CTLA-4 blockade in lung cancer. The assay was immunoSEQ multiplex PCR, and TCRdb's table has in-frame clones only and misses some. The sample includes approximately 25,000 clones, 75% to 85% of them seen just once. The specimen was peripheral blood, collected from a patient treated with radiotherapy plus ipilimumab. These receptors all stem from a human donor with non-small cell lung cancer that progressed on radiotherapy plus ipilimumab. Both conserved end residues are part of each CDR3. Fields, in order: D gene, clone size, J gene, V gene, CDR3 protein, CDR3 DNA. A D gene is named only where the DNA matches it firmly. The size of a clone is reported for some rows only, either as once, few or many, or as a class for expanded clones.

>TRBD1|-|TRBJ1-1|TRBV7-9
CASSLMGTVNEAFF
TGTGCCAGCAGCTTAATGGGGACAGTGAATGAAGCTTTCTTT
>-|-|TRBJ2-6|TRBV6-5
CASSYSASPGANVLTF
TGTGCCAGCAGTTACTCGGCCAGTCCTGGGGCCAACGTCCTGACTTTC
>-|-|TRBJ1-2|TRBV12-5
CASGLGQSGYGYTF
TGTGCTAGTGGTTTGGGCCAGTCCGGCTATGGCTACACCTTC
>TRBD2|-|TRBJ2-1|TRBV6-1
CASSKGLAGVGEQFF
TGTGCCAGCAGTAAGGGACTAGCGGGAGTAGGTGAGCAGTTCTTC
>-|-|TRBJ1-5|TRBV7-2
CASSLDYGPQHF
TGTGCCAGCAGCTTAGACTATGGCCCCCAGCATTTT
>TRBD2|-|TRBJ2-3|TRBV25-1
CASSDYGGRGTDTQYF
TGTGCCAGCAGTGACTACGGCGGGAGAGGCACAGATACGCAGTATTTT
>-|-|TRBJ2-5|TRBV27
CASSFQGLGRETQYF
TGTGCCAGCAGTTTCCAGGGATTGGGGCGAGAGACCCAGTACTTC
>TRBD2|-|TRBJ2-3|TRBV5-8
CASSPKGLAGSTTQYF
TGTGCCAGCAGTCCCAAGGGGCTAGCGGGGTCAACTACGCAGTATTTT
>TRBD2|-|TRBJ2-7|TRBV11-2
CASSTPRGSGSYEQYF
TGTGCCAGCAGCACGCCGAGGGGTAGCGGGTCCTACGAGCAGTACTTC
>-|-|TRBJ1-1|TRBV4-1
CASSPLGLAPRAGTEAFF
TGCGCCAGCAGTCCTTTGGGCTTGGCGCCCCGTGCGGGCACTGAAGCTTTCTTT
>-|-|TRBJ2-7|TRBV5-1
CASSLGQISSYEQYF
TGCGCCAGCAGCTTGGGGCAGATTTCCTCCTACGAGCAGTACTTC
>-|-|TRBJ1-2|TRBV25-1
CASSEYRGGYGYTF
TGTGCCAGCAGTGAATACAGGGGAGGGTATGGCTACACCTTC
>TRBD1|-|TRBJ1-2|TRBV29-1
CSVGGQGANGYTF
TGCAGCGTTGGGGGACAGGGGGCGAATGGCTACACCTTC
>TRBD1|-|TRBJ1-4|TRBV7-9
CASSLANWWQGATNEKLFF
TGTGCCAGCAGCTTAGCGAATTGGTGGCAGGGGGCAACTAATGAAAAACTGTTTTTT
>TRBD2|-|TRBJ2-5|TRBV5-4
CASSAGGVRFQETQYF
TGTGCCAGCAGCGCGGGGGGGGTGAGATTCCAAGAGACCCAGTACTTC
>-|few|TRBJ2-1|TRBV2
CASSDNSGNEQFF
TGTGCCAGCAGTGATAATAGCGGCAATGAGCAGTTCTTC
>-|-|TRBJ1-2|TRBV6-5
CASSEVESAYGYTF
TGTGCCAGCAGTGAAGTGGAATCGGCATATGGCTACACCTTC
>TRBD2|-|TRBJ2-3|TRBV2
CASRAGGPVRHAQYF
TGTGCCAGCAGAGCGGGAGGGCCAGTACGACATGCGCAGTATTTT
>-|few|TRBJ1-1|TRBV6-5
CASSYGGTEAFF
TGTGCCAGCAGTTACGGTGGAACTGAAGCTTTCTTT
>-|-|TRBJ1-2|TRBV4-3
CASSHWDVETDGYTF
TGCGCCAGCAGCCATTGGGACGTCGAAACAGATGGCTACACCTTC
>-|-|TRBJ2-7|TRBV5-1
CASSPRTDSSYEQYF
TGCGCCAGCAGCCCAAGGACAGATAGCTCCTACGAGCAGTACTTC
>TRBD1|-|TRBJ2-7|TRBV5-4
CASSRQGPYEQYF
TGTGCCAGCAGCAGACAGGGGCCTTACGAGCAGTACTTC
>TRBD1|-|TRBJ2-7|TRBV29-1
CSVELGQGYEQYF
TGCAGCGTTGAATTGGGACAGGGCTACGAGCAGTACTTC
>TRBD2|medium-sized|TRBJ2-7|TRBV28
CASSLLGGGGSYEQYF
TGTGCCAGCAGTTTGCTTGGCGGGGGGGGCTCCTACGAGCAGTACTTC
>TRBD2|-|TRBJ2-2|TRBV29-1
CSVERTSGITGELFF
TGCAGCGTTGAAAGGACTAGCGGGATCACCGGGGAGCTGTTTTTT
>-|-|TRBJ2-7|TRBV27
CASSPVPDSNSYEQYF
TGTGCCAGCAGTCCAGTCCCGGACTCTAACTCCTACGAGCAGTACTTC
>-|-|TRBJ1-4|TRBV28
CASSSSSGAREKLFF
TGTGCCAGCAGTTCCTCCTCGGGGGCAAGGGAAAAACTGTTTTTT
>-|-|TRBJ1-2|TRBV7-2
CASSSAVRDYGYTF
TGTGCCAGCAGCTCCGCTGTCAGGGACTATGGCTACACCTTC